Presented here are 17 T cell receptor beta chains from one specimen sequenced in a study of shared clonotypes between healthy human individuals. Generated by immunoSEQ multiplex PCR, the TCRdb table keeps only in-frame clones and is missing some. The sample yields over a million clones, roughly 80% seen once. The sequenced material came from memory CD4+ T cells sorted from blood. Indicated subset: CD45RA-negative fraction. These receptors came from a young man in good health.

V and J are TRBV4-3 and TRBJ2-1, with D perhaps TRBD2 (5 bases). This CDR3 has 16 residues. V lost 0 bases, J lost 6 bases, and 15 bases lay in between. The V gene's germline CDR1 is LGHNA and CDR2 YSLEER. The CDR3 nucleotides are TGCGCCAGCAGCCAAGATGCGGGCTACTGGGGCAATGAGCAGTTCTTC. The encoded protein is CASSQDAGYWGNEQFF.

This clone has only a few counts. Other nucleotide sequences from this sample produce the same CDR3. The V call is TRBV19, the J call TRBJ2-7; TRBD2 might be the D (5 bases). V was shortened by 1 base and J by 2 bases, with 9 bases between the two germline ends. This CDR3 is 14 amino acids long. The germline V gene has CDR1 LNHDA and CDR2 SQIVND (reference sequence). The CDR3 DNA sequence: TGTGCCAGTAGTATAGGAGGGCCTCCCTACGAGCAGTACTTC. It is translated as CASSIGGPPYEQYF.

A single count supports this clone. The chain links TRBV18 to TRBJ2-7, with D possibly TRBD1 on 5 matching bases. The CDR3 loop spans 11 amino acids. CDR1 and CDR2 (germline): KGHSH, LQKENI. Trimming pared 6 bases from V and 5 bases from J, leaving 8 bases between. DNA for the CDR3: TGTGCCAGCTCCTCCAGGGACGAGCAGTACTTC. Its translation is CASSSRDEQYF. Drawing the rest from reference TRBV18 and TRBJ2-7, the complete variable domain is NAGVMQNPRHLVRRRGQEARLRCSPMKGHSHVYWYRQLPEEGLKFMVYLQKENIIDESGMPKERFSAEFPKEGPSILRIQQVVRGDSAAYFCASSSRDEQYFGPGTRLTVT.

V usage is TRBV5-1 and J usage is TRBJ1-2; perhaps TRBD1 as D (6 bases). This CDR3 has 14 residues. The germline gives CDR1 SGHRS, CDR2 YFSETQ. The V end lost 1 base, the J end lost 1 base, and 8 bases lay between the germline ends. In DNA form, the CDR3 reads TGCGCCAGCAGCTTGTCGGACAGTAACTATGGCTACACCTTC. This encodes CASSLSDSNYGYTF.

The chain has TRBV7-8 and TRBJ2-2; D ambiguous. The CDR3 covers 15 residues. Germline CDR1 is SGHVS and CDR2 is FQNEAQ. The V and J ends lost 1 base and 1 base respectively, with 7 bases between them. The CDR3 spells CASSLVPGNTGELFF. The CDR3 DNA reads as TGTGCCAGCAGCTTAGTGCCAGGGAACACCGGGGAGCTGTTTTTT.

In this sample, this clone turned up a few times. Other nucleotide sequences from this sample produce the same CDR3. The genes are TRBV5-1 and TRBJ1-1, with D tentatively TRBD1 (5 bases). The CDR3 sequence is 13 residues long. V was shortened by 3 bases and J by 0 bases, with 6 bases between the two germline ends. The germline gives CDR1 SGHRS, CDR2 YFSETQ. The CDR3 is CASSSGLNTEAFF. The CDR3 DNA is TGCGCCAGCAGCTCGGGACTGAACACTGAAGCTTTCTTT.

This clone was seen a handful of times. The chain uses TRBV9 and TRBJ2-3, with TRBD2 identical over 8 bases. V shed 0 bases and J 5 bases; nucleotides not matched to a gene: 5. The CDR3 totals 15 residues. Germline V gene data show CDR1 as SGDLS and CDR2 as YYNGEE. The DNA of the CDR3 is TGTGCCAGCAGCGTAGCGGGGGGGCCGGGAGATACGCAGTATTTT. Its protein is CASSVAGGPGDTQYF.

The chain carries TRBV5-1 and TRBJ2-7; D not certain. The CDR3 is made up of 16 amino acids. Germline values: CDR1 SGHRS, CDR2 YFSETQ. V was clipped by 4 bases and J by 1 base, with 18 bases between them. CDR3: CASSPYLTASSYEQYF. The CDR3 DNA reads as TGCGCCAGCAGCCCTTACCTAACAGCGAGTTCCTACGAGCAGTACTTC.

The V call is TRBV11-2, the J call TRBJ2-7; TRBD2 agrees at 9 bases. The CDR3 runs to 12 residues. The trim removed 8 bases at V and 4 bases at J, leaving 3 bases unmatched. The germline gives CDR1 SGHAT, CDR2 FQNNGV. CDR3 coding DNA: TGTGCCAGCGCGGGGGGGACGTACGAGCAGTACTTC. It translates to CASAGGTYEQYF.

About this clone itself: Within the sample, other DNA sequences also encode this same CDR3. This CDR3 is CASSLDPGSTDTQYF. The CDR3 DNA reads as TGCGCCAGCAGCTTGGATCCGGGGAGCACAGATACGCAGTATTTT. The V and J genes are TRBV5-1 and TRBJ2-3, with a weak D call TRBD2 (5 bases). The CDR3 contains 15 residues. Trimming removed 0 bases from V and 0 bases from J, with 8 bases in between. Germline CDR1 is SGHRS and CDR2 is YFSETQ.

V and J are TRBV6-6 and TRBJ2-2; the match to TRBD1 covers 10 bases. J lost 3 bases, V lost 5 bases, and 3 bases had no gene match. Germline CDR1 reads MNHNY; CDR2 reads SVGAGI (reference sequence). The CDR3 runs to 15 residues. CDR3 protein: CASSVTGGDTGELFF. The CDR3 DNA follows: TGTGCCAGCAGTGTGACAGGGGGCGACACCGGGGAGCTGTTTTTT.

This clone was detected once. A read error may produce the germline difference seen at one junction end. The chain employs TRBV7-7 and TRBJ2-1; D is possibly TRBD1 or TRBD2 (6 bases each). Germline-derived CDR1 and CDR2 are SSHAT and FNYEAQ (reference sequence). The CDR3 length is 16 residues. The CDR3, as DNA: TGTGCTAGCAGCTTAGACGGGGGCAGCTCCTACAATGAGCAGTTCTTC. Translating it yields CASSLDGGSSYNEQFF. Full variable domain (remainder filled in from reference TRBV7-7 and TRBJ2-1): GAGVSQSPRYKVTKRGQDVTLRCDPISSHATLYWYQQALGQGPEFLTYFNYEAQPDKSGLPSDRFSAERPEGSISTLTIQRTEQRDSAMYRCASSLDGGSSYNEQFFGPGTRLTVL.

This chain links TRBV6-1 with TRBJ2-7; D not certain. Trimming removed 8 bases at V and 3 bases at J, with 14 bases between. This CDR3 comprises 13 residues. Germline-derived CDR1 and CDR2 are MNHNS and SASEGT. CDR3: CASLTNLRYEQYF. CDR3 DNA: TGTGCCAGCCTCACGAATCTCCGCTACGAGCAGTACTTC.

The CDR3 nucleotides are TGTGCCAGCAGTGACGGACAGGGGGTTCACGAGCAGTACTTC. Encoded protein: CASSDGQGVHEQYF. The V call is TRBV7-6, the J call TRBJ2-7, with 10 bases aligning to TRBD1. V lost 6 bases, J lost 5 bases, and 7 bases stayed unmatched. The CDR3 is 14 amino acids. Germline V gives CDR1 SGHVS, CDR2 FNYEAQ.

V gene TRBV19 combines with J gene TRBJ1-5, with 12 bases aligning to TRBD1. The CDR3 contains 19 residues. The ends lost 2 bases at V and 1 base at J; junction bases unmatched: 9. In germline, CDR1 is LNHDA, CDR2 SQIVND (reference sequence). CDR3 sequence (DNA): TGTGCCAGTAGTATAACCGGGACAGGGGGCGCGGGAAGCAATCAGCCCCAGCATTTT. It encodes CASSITGTGGAGSNQPQHF.

This clone appeared a few times. V is TRBV30 and J is TRBJ1-1; 8 positions match TRBD1. This CDR3 is built from 12 residues. CDR1 is GTSNPN and CDR2 is SVGIG in the germline V gene (reference sequence). Unmatched junction bases numbered 4, after V lost 7 bases and J lost 3 bases. Written as DNA, the CDR3 is TGTGCCTTCGGACAGGGACACACTGAAGCTTTCTTT. Translated, it gives CAFGQGHTEAFF. Full variable domain (outside the CDR3, taken from reference TRBV30 and TRBJ1-1): SQTIHQWPATLVQPVGSPLSLECTVEGTSNPNLYWYRQAAGRGLQLLFYSVGIGQISSEVPQNLSASRPQDRQFILSSKKLLLSDSGFYLCAFGQGHTEAFFGQGTRLTVV.

The gene calls are TRBV7-9 and TRBJ2-5, with unresolved D. CDR1 SEHNR and CDR2 FQNEAQ come from the germline V gene (reference sequence). This CDR3 has 15 residues. V was pared by 5 bases and J by 0 bases, with 13 bases between. The CDR3: CASSPSQWYQETQYF. The CDR3 region has the DNA TGTGCCAGCAGCCCCTCTCAATGGTACCAAGAGACCCAGTACTTC.